One and the same sample provided the 25 T cell receptor beta chains below, sequenced in a study of response to subunit inactivated influenza vaccine. TCRdb called the RT-PCR reads again in MiXCR, with one record for every CDR3 protein. The table has more than 500,000 distinct CDR3 sequences, about 11% seen once; the top ten hold about 10%. A further study also used this sample, focusing on T cells expressing NK-cell markers. As that report states: For TCR beta, cDNA was produced by 5'RACE template switching with UMIs.

The source material was PBMCs from blood, sampled on the day of vaccination. All receptors derive from a man in his forties or fifties who received an inactivated influenza vaccine.

This clonotype was seen many times. The gene calls are TRBV12-3 or TRBV12-4 and TRBJ2-1; D is ambiguous. Trimming removed 1 base at V and 0 bases at J, with 4 bases between. The CDR3 consists of 14 residues. CDR3: CASSLDRSYNEQFF. CDR3 bases: TGTGCCAGCAGTTTAGACCGCTCCTACAATGAGCAGTTCTTC.

This chain connects TRBV9 to TRBJ2-3, with 7 bases identical to TRBD1. The germline V gene encodes CDR1 SGDLS and CDR2 YYNGEE. The J segment lost 4 bases and the V segment lost 2 bases, leaving 7 bases of the junction unmatched. This CDR3 contains 15 residues. CDR3 residues: CASSVGTELADTQYF. The DNA of the CDR3 is TGTGCCAGCAGCGTGGGGACAGAGCTGGCAGATACGCAGTATTTT.

There are a few counts of this clonotype. The V and J genes are TRBV12-1 and TRBJ2-7; the table calls TRBD1, which could not be checked here. TRBV12-1 is labeled a pseudogene. This CDR3 is 23 amino acids long. The CDR3: CASRPMESGSLGKVCMSAYEQYF. CDR3 nucleotides: TGTGCCAGCAGACCCATGGAGTCTGGCAGTCTAGGAAAGGTTTGTATGTCCGCCTACGAGCAGTACTTC.

The sample holds a few counts of this clonotype. This chain connects TRBV20-1 to TRBJ1-2; TRBD1 is a possible D gene (6 bases). The CDR3 is 12 residues long. Germline-derived CDR1 and CDR2 are DFQATT and SNEGSKA (reference sequence). Trimming took 3 bases from V and 6 from J, leaving 11 bases between them. The CDR3 coding sequence is TGCAGTGCTAGGTCGGCAGGGGATGGCTACACCTTC. Translation gives CSARSAGDGYTF.

This clonotype was found many times. The rearrangement joins TRBV15 to TRBJ2-2; D remains ambiguous. The CDR3 contains 15 residues. V was cut by 5 bases and J by 0 bases, with 10 bases left in between. The V gene's germline CDR1 is LNHNV and CDR2 YYDKDF (reference sequence). The CDR3 reads CATSELRTNTGELFF. CDR3 sequence (DNA): TGTGCCACCAGCGAATTACGGACGAACACCGGGGAGCTGTTTTTT.

This clonotype was counted a few times. The CDR3 DNA reads TGTGCCAGCTCACCACTGGGGCAGGGGCAGAATGAGCAGTTCTTC. Its translation: CASSPLGQGQNEQFF. The rearrangement links TRBV18 to TRBJ2-1, with TRBD1 as a possible D gene (6 bases). Looked up from germline, CDR1 is KGHSH and CDR2 is LQKENI. V shed 1 base and J shed 7 bases, with 14 bases lying between them. This CDR3 has 15 amino acids.

The rearrangement links TRBV27 to TRBJ1-1; perhaps TRBD1 as D (6 bases). Trimming removed 6 bases at V and 1 base at J, with 6 bases between. This CDR3 comprises 12 residues. CDR1 MNHEY and CDR2 SMNVEV come from the germline V gene (reference sequence). This CDR3 is CASRTGNTEAFF. CDR3 DNA: TGTGCCAGCAGGACAGGGAACACTGAAGCTTTCTTT.

This clonotype was seen only a few times. CDR3 sequence reads: CASSFRAANQETQYF. CDR3 nucleotides: TGTGCCAGCAGCTTCAGGGCGGCGAACCAAGAGACCCAGTACTTC. J is TRBJ2-5 and V is TRBV7-9; the D gene is possibly TRBD1 (5 bases). The CDR3 has 15 amino acids. V was cut by 3 bases and J by 0 bases, with 11 bases left in between. Germline V lookup: CDR1 SEHNR, CDR2 FQNEAQ (reference sequence).

The chain combines TRBV7-2 with TRBJ2-3; 8 bases line up with TRBD2. The CDR3 loop spans 17 amino acids. Germline values: CDR1 SGHTA, CDR2 FQGNSA. J gave up 2 bases and V 4 bases, and 11 bases lay outside the gene matches. The CDR3 nucleotides read TGTGCCAGCAGCTCTCGGGGTACTAGCGGAAACACAGATACGCAGTATTTT. Its protein product is CASSSRGTSGNTDTQYF.

This clonotype occurred many times. V is TRBV29-1 and J is TRBJ2-7, with D unresolved. Trimming took 4 bases from V and 5 from J, leaving 15 bases between them. This CDR3 has 13 residues. Per the germline V gene, CDR1 is SQVTM and CDR2 is ANQGSEA. CDR3 amino acids: CSVAEAWYNEQYF. The CDR3, as DNA: TGCAGCGTTGCAGAGGCGTGGTACAACGAGCAGTACTTC.

The rearrangement joins TRBV2 to TRBJ2-2; 11 nucleotides line up with TRBD1. Germline V lookup: CDR1 SNHLY, CDR2 FYNNEI. The CDR3 is made up of 15 amino acids. The V segment lost 7 bases and the J segment 6 bases; nucleotides outside the gene matches: 7. The CDR3 sequence: CASTERTGGSGELFF. The CDR3 DNA reads TGTGCCAGCACCGAGCGGACAGGGGGCTCCGGGGAGCTGTTTTTT.

This clonotype was detected a few times. This chain connects TRBV6-2 or TRBV6-3 to TRBJ2-7; D may be TRBD1 (6 bases). This CDR3 has 15 amino acids. Between the trimmed V and J ends, which lost 6 bases and 0 bases, there was a span of 15 bases. Germline V lookup: CDR1 MNHEY, CDR2 SVGEGT. CDR3 protein: CASRMDSSFSYEQYF. CDR3 sequence (DNA): TGTGCCAGCAGAATGGACAGCTCGTTCTCCTACGAGCAGTACTTC.

This clonotype has ten or more counts. The V gene is TRBV12-3 or TRBV12-4, the J gene TRBJ2-1; 8 bases are shared with TRBD1. V gave up 5 bases and J gave up 7 bases; unmatched junction bases: 10. The CDR3 has 15 residues. CDR3 sequence reads: CASSRSGQAGNEQFF. CDR3 DNA sequence: TGTGCCAGCAGTCGGTCGGGACAGGCCGGGAATGAGCAGTTCTTC.

There are a few counts of this clonotype. The V call is TRBV10-3, the J call TRBJ2-7, with 8 bases lining up with TRBD2. Germline values: CDR1 ENHRY, CDR2 SYGVKD. V was clipped by 0 bases and J by 5 bases; unmatched bases: 9. The CDR3 is 16 residues long. The CDR3 DNA follows: TGTGCCATCAGTGAGTCGACTCGAGCGGGAGCCAACGAGCAGTACTTC. Its translation: CAISESTRAGANEQYF.

Only one count was recorded for this clonotype. A junction boundary mismatches the germline segment, possibly from a read error. The chain couples TRBV20-1 to TRBJ2-3; TRBD2 agrees at 9 bases. The CDR3 sequence is 18 residues long. Germline V gene sequence: CDR1 DFQATT, CDR2 SNEGSKA (reference sequence). CDR3 in DNA: TGCTGTGCTAGAGATCACAGCGGGGGGCCCCCTCGTACAGATACGCAGTATTTT. Protein product: CCARDHSGGPPRTDTQYF.

This clonotype was detected only a few times. The J gene is TRBJ2-1, the V gene TRBV6-1, with 8 bases lining up with TRBD2. This CDR3 is built from 15 residues. The J segment lost 5 bases and the V segment lost 7 bases, leaving 10 bases of the junction unmatched. CDR1 MNHNS and CDR2 SASEGT come from the germline V gene. CDR3 loop: CASNPRLANNNEQFF. CDR3 nucleotides: TGTGCCAGCAATCCGCGACTAGCGAATAACAATGAGCAGTTCTTC.

Of note for this clonotype: The junction differs from germline at one of its ends, possibly a read error. The chain couples TRBV24-1 to TRBJ1-5, with D perhaps matching TRBD1 (5 bases). Germline V gives CDR1 KGHDR, CDR2 SFDVKD. The CDR3 sequence is 14 residues long. As DNA, the CDR3 is TGTACCACCAGTGATTCACAGGTTTATCGGCCCCAGCATTTT. Translation: CTTSDSQVYRPQHF.

This chain uses TRBV4-3 with TRBJ2-2; 9 bases map to TRBD2. The CDR3 is made up of 18 amino acids. Per the germline V gene, CDR1 is LGHNA and CDR2 is YSLEER. V dropped 1 base and J dropped 5; count of bases not matched to a gene: 11. CDR3 in DNA: TGCGCCAGCAGCCAAGTTAATAGCGGGAGACGTCGTACCGGGGAGCTGTTTTTT. This translates into CASSQVNSGRRRTGELFF.

This clonotype came up a few times. This chain connects TRBV12-3 or TRBV12-4 to TRBJ1-5, with 7 nucleotides matching TRBD1. The CDR3 length is 14 residues. V lost 6 bases, J lost 5 bases, and 7 bases stayed unmatched. The CDR3 is CASRRDSPHQPQHF. CDR3 DNA sequence: TGTGCCAGCAGGCGGGACAGTCCCCATCAGCCCCAGCATTTT.

V gene TRBV25-1 combines with J gene TRBJ2-1, with TRBD1 matching over 12 bases. Germline CDR1 is MGHDK and CDR2 is SYGVNS. Trimming removed 3 bases from V and 8 bases from J; junction bases left unmatched: 11. CDR3 length: 17 residues. The CDR3 loop reads CASSDLGTGGGMHEQFF. CDR3 nucleotides: TGTGCCAGCAGTGACCTCGGGACAGGGGGCGGGATGCATGAGCAGTTCTTC. The full variable domain, in which reference TRBV25-1 and TRBJ2-1 provide the parts outside the CDR3, is EADIYQTPRYLVIGTGKKITLECSQTMGHDKMYWYQQDPGMELHLIHYSYGVNSTEKGDLSSESTVSRIRTEHFPLTLESARPSHTSQYLCASSDLGTGGGMHEQFFGPGTRLTVL.

The chain is built from TRBV4-2 and TRBJ1-6, with D unresolved. Germline V gene lookup returns CDR1 LGHNA and CDR2 YNFKEQ. The V end was cut by 0 bases, the J end by 13 bases, with 10 bases between. CDR3 length: 13 amino acids. This chain's CDR3 is CASSQDREGPLHF. CDR3 nucleotide sequence: TGTGCCAGCAGCCAAGATAGGGAGGGTCCCCTCCACTTT.

This rearrangement joins TRBV12-3 or TRBV12-4 to TRBJ2-1; TRBD1 or TRBD2 may be the D gene (5 bases each). The CDR3 sequence is 16 residues long. V was cut by 3 bases and J by 1 base, with 13 bases left in between. The chain's CDR3 is CASSFEGRVSYNEQFF. In nucleotides, the CDR3 is TGTGCCAGCAGTTTCGAGGGGCGGGTATCCTACAATGAGCAGTTCTTC.

This clonotype was picked up a small number of times. CDR3 sequence: CASSSYPQETQYF. The CDR3 DNA follows: TGCGCCAGCAGCTCCTATCCCCAAGAGACCCAGTACTTC. The V gene is TRBV5-1, the J gene TRBJ2-5; D not resolved. Germline V gene sequence: CDR1 SGHRS, CDR2 YFSETQ. Trimming took 3 bases from V and 1 from J, leaving 7 bases between them. The CDR3 is 13 amino acids.

This clonotype was seen ten or more times. The CDR3 nucleotides read TGTGCCAGCACCCTGGGGGCGGGAGTCCCTAATGAGCAGTTCTTC. It yields the protein CASTLGAGVPNEQFF. The chain links TRBV3-1 to TRBJ2-1; D perhaps matches TRBD2 (7 bases). There are 15 residues in the CDR3. The germline CDR1 and CDR2 sequences are LGHDT and YNNKEL (reference sequence). The V end lost 7 bases, the J end lost 7 bases, and 20 bases lay between the germline ends.

This chain links TRBV12-3 or TRBV12-4 with TRBJ1-2; D uncertain. The ends were cut back, 5 bases at V and 4 bases at J, with 20 bases in the middle. The CDR3 covers 16 residues. The DNA of the CDR3 is TGTGCCAGCAGTCTTAGGACGCTTTCTCCGGGCTATGGCTACACCTTC. Translation gives CASSLRTLSPGYGYTF.